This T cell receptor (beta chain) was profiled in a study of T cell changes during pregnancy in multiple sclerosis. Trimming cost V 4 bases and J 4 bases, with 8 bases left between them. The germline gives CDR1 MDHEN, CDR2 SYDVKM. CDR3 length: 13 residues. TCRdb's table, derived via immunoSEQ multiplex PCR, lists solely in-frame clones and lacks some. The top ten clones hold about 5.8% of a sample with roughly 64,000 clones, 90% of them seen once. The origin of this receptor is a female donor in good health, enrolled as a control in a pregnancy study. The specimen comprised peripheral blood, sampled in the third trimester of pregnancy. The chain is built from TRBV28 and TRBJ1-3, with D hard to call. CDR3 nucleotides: TGTGCCAGCAGTTCCGAGTTAGGAAACACCATATATTTT. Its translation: CASSSELGNTIYF.